This T cell receptor beta chain was sequenced in a study of blood T cell repertoires in COVID-19. In the original analysis: For nucleated cells, counts were estimated from reference gene primer amplification. The repertoire was sequenced with immunoSEQ multiplex PCR; TCRdb's copy has only in-frame clones and lacks some. V, J and clone size reflect that table, while D and trimming were determined from the DNA. The table has around 100,000 clones, around 81% seen once. The CDR3 is made up of 15 amino acids. The germline V gene has CDR1 SGHRS and CDR2 YFSETQ. V shed 4 bases, J shed 5 bases, and the junction held 6 bases outside the gene matches.

V and J are TRBV5-1 and TRBJ2-2; 9 bases align to TRBD1. The origin of this receptor is a man aged 50-60 years with active or convalescent COVID-19. The sample was peripheral blood. The CDR3 sequence is CASSVGTGRTGELFF. The CDR3 region has the DNA TGCGCCAGCAGCGTCGGGACAGGGCGGACCGGGGAGCTGTTTTTT.